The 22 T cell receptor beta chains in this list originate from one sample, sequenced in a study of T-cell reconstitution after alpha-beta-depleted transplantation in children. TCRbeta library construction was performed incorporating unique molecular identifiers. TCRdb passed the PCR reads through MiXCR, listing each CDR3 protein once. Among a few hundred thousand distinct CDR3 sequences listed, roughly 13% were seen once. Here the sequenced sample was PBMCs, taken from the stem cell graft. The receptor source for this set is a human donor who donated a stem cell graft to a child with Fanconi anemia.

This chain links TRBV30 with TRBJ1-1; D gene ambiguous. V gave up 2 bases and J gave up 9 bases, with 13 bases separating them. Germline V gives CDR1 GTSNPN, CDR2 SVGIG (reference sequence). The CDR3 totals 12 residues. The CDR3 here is CAWSPDLQKAFF. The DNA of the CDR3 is TGTGCCTGGAGTCCTGATCTGCAGAAAGCTTTCTTT.

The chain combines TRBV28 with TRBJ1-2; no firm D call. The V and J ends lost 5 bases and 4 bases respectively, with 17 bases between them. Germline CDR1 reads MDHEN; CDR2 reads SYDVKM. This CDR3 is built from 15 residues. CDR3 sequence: CASSRSGTTAYGYTF. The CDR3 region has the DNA TGTGCCAGCAGTCGGTCGGGAACGACGGCCTATGGCTACACCTTC.

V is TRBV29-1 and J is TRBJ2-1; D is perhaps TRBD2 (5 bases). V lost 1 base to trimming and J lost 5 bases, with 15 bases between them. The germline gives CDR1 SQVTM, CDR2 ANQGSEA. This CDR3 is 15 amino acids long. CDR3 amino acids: CSVEASGWANNEQFF. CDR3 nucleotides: TGCAGCGTTGAAGCTTCGGGGTGGGCTAACAATGAGCAGTTCTTC.

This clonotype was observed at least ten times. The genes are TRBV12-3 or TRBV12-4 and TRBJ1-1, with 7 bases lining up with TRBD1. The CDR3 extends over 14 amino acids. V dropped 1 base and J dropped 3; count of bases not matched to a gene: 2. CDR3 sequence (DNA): TGTGCCAGCAGTTTAGGAGGGGGCTACACTGAAGCTTTCTTT. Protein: CASSLGGGYTEAFF.

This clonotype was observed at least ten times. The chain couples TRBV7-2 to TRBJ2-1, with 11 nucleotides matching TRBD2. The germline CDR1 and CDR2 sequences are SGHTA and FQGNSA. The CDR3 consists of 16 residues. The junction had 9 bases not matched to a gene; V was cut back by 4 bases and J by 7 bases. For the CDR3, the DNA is TGTGCCAGCAGCTATATAGCGGGGGGGGAGAAAAATGAGCAGTTCTTC. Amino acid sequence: CASSYIAGGEKNEQFF.

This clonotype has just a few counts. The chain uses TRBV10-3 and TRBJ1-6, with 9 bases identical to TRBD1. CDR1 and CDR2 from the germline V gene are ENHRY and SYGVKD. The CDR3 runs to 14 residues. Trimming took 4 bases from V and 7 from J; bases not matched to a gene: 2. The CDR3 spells CAISVGTGNSPLHF. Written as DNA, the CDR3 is TGTGCCATCAGTGTGGGGACAGGGAATTCACCCCTCCACTTT.

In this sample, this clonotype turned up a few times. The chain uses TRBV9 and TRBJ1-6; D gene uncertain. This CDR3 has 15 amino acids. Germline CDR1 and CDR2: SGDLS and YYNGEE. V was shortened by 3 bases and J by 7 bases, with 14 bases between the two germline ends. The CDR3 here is CASSESIVPNSPLHF. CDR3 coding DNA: TGTGCCAGCAGCGAATCCATTGTACCCAATTCACCCCTCCACTTT.

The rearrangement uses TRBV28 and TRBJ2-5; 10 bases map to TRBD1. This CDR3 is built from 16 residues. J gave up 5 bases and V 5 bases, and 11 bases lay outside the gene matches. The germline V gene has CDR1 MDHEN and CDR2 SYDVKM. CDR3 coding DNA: TGTGCCAGCAGTCTCCGACAGGGGGCGGGTAGGGAGACCCAGTACTTC. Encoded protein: CASSLRQGAGRETQYF.

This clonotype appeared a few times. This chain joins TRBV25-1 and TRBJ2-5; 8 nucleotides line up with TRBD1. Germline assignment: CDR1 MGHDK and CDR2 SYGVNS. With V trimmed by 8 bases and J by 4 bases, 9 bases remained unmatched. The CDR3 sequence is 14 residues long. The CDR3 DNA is TGTGCCAGCTGCCCAGGGGGCCGAGGAGAGACCCAGTACTTC. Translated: CASCPGGRGETQYF.

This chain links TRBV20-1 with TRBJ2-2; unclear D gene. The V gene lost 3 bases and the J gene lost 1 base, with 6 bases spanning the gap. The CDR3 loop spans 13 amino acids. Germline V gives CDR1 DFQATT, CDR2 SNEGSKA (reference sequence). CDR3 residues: CSARRGNTGELFF. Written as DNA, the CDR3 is TGCAGTGCTAGGCGCGGGAACACCGGGGAGCTGTTTTTT.

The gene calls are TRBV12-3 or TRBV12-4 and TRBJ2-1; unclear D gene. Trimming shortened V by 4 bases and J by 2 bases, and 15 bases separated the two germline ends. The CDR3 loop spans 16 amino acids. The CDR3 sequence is CASSSDSGSTYNEQFF. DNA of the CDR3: TGTGCCAGCAGTTCCGATTCGGGTTCCACCTACAATGAGCAGTTCTTC.

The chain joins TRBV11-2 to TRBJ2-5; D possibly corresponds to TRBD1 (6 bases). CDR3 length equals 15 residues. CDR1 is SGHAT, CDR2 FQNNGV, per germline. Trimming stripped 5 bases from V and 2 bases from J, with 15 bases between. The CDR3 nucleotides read TGTGCCAGCAGCAGGACCCGGACAGTTCAAGAGACCCAGTACTTC. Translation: CASSRTRTVQETQYF.

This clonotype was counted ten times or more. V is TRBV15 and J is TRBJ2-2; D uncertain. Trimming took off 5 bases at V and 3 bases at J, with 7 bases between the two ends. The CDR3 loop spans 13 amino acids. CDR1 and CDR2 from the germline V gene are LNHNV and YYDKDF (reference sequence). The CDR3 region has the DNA TGTGCCACCAGCTTACGAGACACCGGGGAGCTGTTTTTT. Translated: CATSLRDTGELFF.

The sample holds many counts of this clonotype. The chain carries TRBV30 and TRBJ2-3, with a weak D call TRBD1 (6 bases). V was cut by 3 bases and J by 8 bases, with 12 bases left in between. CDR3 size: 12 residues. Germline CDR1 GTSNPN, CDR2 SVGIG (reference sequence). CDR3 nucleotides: TGTGCCTGGAGCGGGGTACAGGGTACGCAGTATTTT. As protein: CAWSGVQGTQYF.

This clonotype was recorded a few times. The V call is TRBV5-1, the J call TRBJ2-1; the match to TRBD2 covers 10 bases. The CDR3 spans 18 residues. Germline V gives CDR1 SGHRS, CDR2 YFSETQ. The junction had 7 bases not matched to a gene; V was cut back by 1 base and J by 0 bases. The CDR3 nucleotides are TGCGCCAGCAGCTTGTTCCTAACTAGCGGGGACTCCTACAATGAGCAGTTCTTC. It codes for CASSLFLTSGDSYNEQFF.

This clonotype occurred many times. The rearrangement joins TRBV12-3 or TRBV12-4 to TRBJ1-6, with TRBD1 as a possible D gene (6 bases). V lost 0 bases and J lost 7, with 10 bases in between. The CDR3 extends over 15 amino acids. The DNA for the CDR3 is TGTGCCAGCAGTTTAGCTCGGACAGCCAATTCACCCCTCCACTTT. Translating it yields CASSLARTANSPLHF.

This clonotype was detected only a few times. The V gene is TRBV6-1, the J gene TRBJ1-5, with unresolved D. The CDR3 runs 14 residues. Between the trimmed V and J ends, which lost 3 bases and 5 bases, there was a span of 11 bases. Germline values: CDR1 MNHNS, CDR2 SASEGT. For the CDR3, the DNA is TGTGCCAGCAGTGAGAGTGCAGGAGATCAGCCCCAGCATTTT. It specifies CASSESAGDQPQHF.

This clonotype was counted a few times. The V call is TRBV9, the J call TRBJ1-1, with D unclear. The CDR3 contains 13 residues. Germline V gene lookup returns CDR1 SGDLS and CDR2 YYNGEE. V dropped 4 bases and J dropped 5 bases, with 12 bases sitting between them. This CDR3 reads CASSLEVRTEAFF. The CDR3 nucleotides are TGTGCCAGCAGCTTGGAAGTTCGGACTGAAGCTTTCTTT.

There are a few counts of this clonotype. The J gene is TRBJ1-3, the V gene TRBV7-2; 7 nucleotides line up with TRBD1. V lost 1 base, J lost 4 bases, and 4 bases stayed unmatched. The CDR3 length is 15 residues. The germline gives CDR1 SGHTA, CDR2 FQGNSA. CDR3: CASSLGAGGGNTIYF. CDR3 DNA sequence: TGTGCCAGCAGCTTAGGTGCAGGGGGGGGAAACACCATATATTTT.

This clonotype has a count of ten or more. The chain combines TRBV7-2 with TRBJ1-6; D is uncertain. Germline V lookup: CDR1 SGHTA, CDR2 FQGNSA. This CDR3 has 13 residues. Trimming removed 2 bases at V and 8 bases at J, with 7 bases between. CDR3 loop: CASSLSRDSPLHF. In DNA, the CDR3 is TGTGCCAGCAGCTTAAGTAGGGATTCACCCCTCCACTTT.

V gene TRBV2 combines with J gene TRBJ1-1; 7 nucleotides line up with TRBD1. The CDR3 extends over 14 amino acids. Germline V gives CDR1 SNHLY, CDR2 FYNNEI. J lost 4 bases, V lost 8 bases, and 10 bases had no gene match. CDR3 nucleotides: TGTGCCAGCTCTTACCAGGGGGGTGGCACTGAAGCTTTCTTT. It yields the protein CASSYQGGGTEAFF.

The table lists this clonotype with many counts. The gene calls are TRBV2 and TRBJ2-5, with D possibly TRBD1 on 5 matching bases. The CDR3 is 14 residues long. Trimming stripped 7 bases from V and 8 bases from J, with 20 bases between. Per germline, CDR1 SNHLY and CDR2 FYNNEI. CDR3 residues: CASNSAGQQGTQYF. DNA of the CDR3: TGTGCCAGCAATTCGGCAGGCCAGCAGGGTACCCAGTACTTC.